This is a list of T cell receptor beta chains from one sample in a study of somatic mutations in cytotoxic T cells in rheumatoid arthritis. Data came from immunoSEQ multiplex PCR; TCRdb stores just in-frame clones and leaves some out. The data show fewer than 20,000 clones, with 73% seen just once and about 20% held by the top ten. Material: CD8+ T cells sorted from blood. All receptors come from a woman aged 55 to 70 in good health. Each CDR3 is given without its conserved first and last residue. Each record gives: clone size, V gene, D gene, J gene, CDR3 protein. D genes are given only for firm matches. The size of a clone is reported for some rows only, either as once, few or many, or as a class for expanded clones.

>.|TRBV18|.|TRBJ2-1
ASSPFGNGGDADEQF
>.|TRBV9|TRBD2|TRBJ2-1
ASRDGLAGAQRNEQF
>.|TRBV11-2|.|TRBJ1-2
ASSSWLGGEESGYT
>.|TRBV4-1|TRBD2|TRBJ2-1
ASSQGPLWTSGSSYNEQF
>.|TRBV6-1|.|TRBJ2-1
ASSVITYNEQF
>.|TRBV6-5|.|TRBJ1-1
ASSYSKAGNTEAF
>once|TRBV5-1|.|TRBJ1-1
ASSLRGGGGTEAF
>medium-sized|TRBV5-4|TRBD1|TRBJ2-7
ASSLATGLEQY
>.|TRBV27|.|TRBJ2-7
ASSRGSGDEQY
>few|TRBV5-1|.|TRBJ1-1
ASSLGQQNTEAF
>.|TRBV5-4|.|TRBJ2-1
ASSLGDNEQF
>.|TRBV27|TRBD1|TRBJ1-1
ASSTGTGGLWAAF
>.|TRBV11-2|.|TRBJ2-7
ASSLDAGVTYYEQY
>.|TRBV30|.|TRBJ1-1
AWSLGAGEAF
>.|TRBV5-6|TRBD2|TRBJ2-7
ASSFSFRGLAGEEQY
>.|TRBV6-5|.|TRBJ1-2
ASSYEGSYGYT
>once|TRBV9|TRBD1|TRBJ1-2
ASSVDPLQGSSNYGYT
>once|TRBV7-2|TRBD2|TRBJ2-1
ASSSRTSGSSYNEQF
>.|TRBV27|.|TRBJ1-1
ASRSYTEAF
>.|TRBV6-1|TRBD2|TRBJ2-5
ASSPHSGYQETQY
>.|TRBV5-1|.|TRBJ1-2
ASSPPDNYGYT
>.|TRBV7-6|TRBD1|TRBJ2-1
ASSSRVSTGDGKNEQF
>.|TRBV9|.|TRBJ1-5
ASSPGSYNQPQH
>.|TRBV27|TRBD2|TRBJ2-1
ASSLFGGRGSNEQF
>.|TRBV7-2|.|TRBJ2-1
ASSASLAEADEQF
>.|TRBV5-1|.|TRBJ1-1
ASSLEGGYTEAF
>.|TRBV5-4|.|TRBJ1-1
ASSPSTGRNTEAF
>.|TRBV27|TRBD1|TRBJ1-1
ASRGQSNTEAF
>.|TRBV6-1|.|TRBJ1-1
ASSEQEGEVTEAF
>.|TRBV6-1|TRBD1|TRBJ1-1
ASSERDRGFAF
>.|TRBV7-2|.|TRBJ2-2
ASSLRAGGELF
>.|TRBV11-2|.|TRBJ1-1
ASSLSPTGVNTEAF
>.|TRBV2|.|TRBJ2-7
ASSRWGDEQY
>.|TRBV9|.|TRBJ1-1
ASSRGATEAF
>.|TRBV29-1|.|TRBJ2-2
SVEVITGELF
>.|TRBV27|.|TRBJ1-2
ASSSAGLRYDNYGYT
>.|TRBV6-5|.|TRBJ2-1
ASSYVGDSYNEQF
>.|TRBV5-1|.|TRBJ2-7
ASSFSPGNAPYEQY
>medium-sized|TRBV11-2|.|TRBJ2-7
ASSLAAAETPYEQY
>.|TRBV7-9|.|TRBJ2-7
ASSSPDRDYEQY
>once|TRBV5-1|.|TRBJ2-3
ASSYGDTQY
>.|TRBV7-2|TRBD1|TRBJ1-1
ASSLYTWDSEAF
>.|TRBV15|.|TRBJ2-1
ATSREREEYNEQF
>.|TRBV4-2|.|TRBJ1-2
ASSHEEFDFYGYT
>.|TRBV18|.|TRBJ2-7
ASSSSSYEQY
>.|TRBV2|TRBD1|TRBJ2-7
ASREDRGPYEQY